The clone carrying this T cell receptor beta chain was recorded a few times. Antigen specificity is unknown. cDNA serving as the sequencing template came from extracted, reverse transcribed RNA. Data came from immunoSEQ multiplex PCR; TCRdb stores just in-frame clones and leaves some out. This table holds 200,000 to 250,000 clones, less than 50% found once. The data were taken from a study of CD8+ T cells in alopecia areata. Study as a whole: Oral tofacitinib, 5 to 10 mg twice daily, was given in an open-label trial. General study points: The treated group had a single nonresponder, limiting CD8+ expansion-response conclusions. Lesional scalp displayed greater clonality than normal scalp, most notably in alopecia totalis/universalis.

This CDR3 spans 16 amino acids. In germline, CDR1 is LGHNA, CDR2 YNFKEQ. V gave up 0 bases and J gave up 1 base, with 9 bases separating them. Documented treatment: oral pan-JAK inhibitor, 5-10 mg twice daily. Obtained from alopecia areata patients were lesional scalp punch biopsies along with peripheral blood. This TCR came from a human donor with alopecia areata. This sample comprised CD4+ T cells sorted from blood, obtained between weeks 36 and 40, from a patient treated with tofacitinib. The chain combines TRBV4-2 with TRBJ2-2; D possibly corresponds to TRBD2 (5 bases). CDR3 loop: CASSQEGLRNTGELFF. The CDR3 DNA reads TGTGCCAGCAGCCAAGAAGGACTGAGGAACACCGGGGAGCTGTTTTTT.